This note documents a single T cell receptor beta chain sequence. Antigen specificity is unknown. Data came from immunoSEQ multiplex PCR; TCRdb stores just in-frame clones and leaves some out. The sample records about 120,000 clones, about 89% being singletons. The data originate from a study of T cell responses to AZD1222 COVID-19 vaccine. Whole-study findings and limits: Among those given AZD1222, only 6 or 7 were seropositive at baseline. The study found Spike-specific TCR breadth and depth rose after two AZD1222 doses. Regions left unmutated in variants are reportedly the target of nearly half of spike-specific TCRs. Donors were mostly white British, more females; clonal diversity possibly underestimated.

Germline CDR1 and CDR2: SGHTA and FQGNSA. Trimming cost V 7 bases and J 0 bases, with 15 bases left between them. The CDR3 runs 15 residues. The V and J genes are TRBV7-2 and TRBJ1-2; D is ambiguous. The sequence came from an adult who received the AZD1222 COVID-19 vaccine. The sequences come from peripheral blood, collected 28 days after the second AZD1222 dose. The CDR3 spells CASTPYRNPNYGYTF. The CDR3 DNA sequence: TGTGCCAGCACCCCCTACAGAAACCCTAACTATGGCTACACCTTC.